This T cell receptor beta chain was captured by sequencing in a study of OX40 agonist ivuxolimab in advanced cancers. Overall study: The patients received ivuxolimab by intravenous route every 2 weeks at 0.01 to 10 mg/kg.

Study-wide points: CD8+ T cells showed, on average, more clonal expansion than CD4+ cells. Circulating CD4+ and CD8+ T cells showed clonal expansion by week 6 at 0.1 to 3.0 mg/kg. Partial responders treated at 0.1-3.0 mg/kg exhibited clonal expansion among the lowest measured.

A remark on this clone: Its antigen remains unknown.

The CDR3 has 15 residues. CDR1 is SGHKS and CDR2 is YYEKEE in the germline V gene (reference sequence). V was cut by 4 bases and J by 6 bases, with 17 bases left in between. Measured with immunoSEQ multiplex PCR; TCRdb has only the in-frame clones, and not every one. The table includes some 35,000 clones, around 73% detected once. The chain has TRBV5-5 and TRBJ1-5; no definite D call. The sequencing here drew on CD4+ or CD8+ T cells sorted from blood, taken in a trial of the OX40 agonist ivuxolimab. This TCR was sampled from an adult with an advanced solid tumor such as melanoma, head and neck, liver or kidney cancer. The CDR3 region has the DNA TGTGCCAGCAGCGGGTTCGGGGAATTCGCTCAGCCCCAGCATTTT. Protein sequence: CASSGFGEFAQPQHF.